This record looks at one T cell receptor beta chain sequence and its context. The germline CDR1 and CDR2 sequences are LGHNA and YNFKEQ. Unmatched junction bases numbered 9, after V lost 0 bases and J lost 6 bases. This CDR3 has 17 amino acids. These data originate in a study of blood T cell repertoires in COVID-19. Study background: PBMCs, B-cell-depleted T cells, or T cells provided the cDNA or gDNA that made up the material.

Produced via immunoSEQ multiplex PCR; TCRdb's table is partial and in-frame only. The table has 150,000 to 200,000 clones, 88% seen once. This sequence was found in a woman aged 18 to 35 who had recovered from COVID-19. The gene calls are TRBV4-2 and TRBJ2-1; 9 nucleotides line up with TRBD2. Sequencing input: PBMCs or T cells enriched from blood (not recorded which). CDR3 DNA sequence: TGTGCCAGCAGCCAAGATCTTAAAAGGACTAGCGCCAATGAGCAGTTCTTC. Its protein product is CASSQDLKRTSANEQFF.